Below, one T cell receptor beta chain is given with its context. Its antigen is currently unknown. The sample comes from a study of T cells expressing NK-cell markers. General study results and limits: Of the CD8+ T cells in about 6 donors, about 1.0-7.5% belonged to dominant NKG2C+ clonotypes.

TCR beta cDNA was generated via 5'RACE template switching incorporating UMIs. TCRdb derives one entry per CDR3 protein from the 5' RACE reads, leaving out DNA. This repertoire comprises fewer than 550,000 distinct CDR3 sequences; its ten largest clones make up over 1.1%. This CDR3 comprises 14 residues. Germline V gives CDR1 LNHNV, CDR2 YYDKDF (reference sequence). The sample consisted of blood T cells: a sorted CD56 or NKG2C T cell subset, CD4+ or CD8+ T cells, or bulk PBMC T cells (not recorded which). The genes are TRBV15 and TRBJ2-2; there is no DNA to check the TCRdb D call of TRBD2. This TCR came from a woman aged 45-59 years in good health. The CDR3 sequence is CATSPDYITGELFF.